The TCR beta chain described here comes from a study of response to subunit inactivated influenza vaccine. Regarding the study as a whole: The study's authors posited that every seasonal influenza vaccination enlists few new T cells.

TCRdb analysed the RT-PCR reads with MiXCR anew, one entry per CDR3 protein. Of some 850,000 distinct CDR3 sequences listed, approximately 18% are singletons. Points on this clonotype: What it recognizes is unknown.

Trimming left V 5 bases short and J 10 bases short, with 9 bases between. Germline V gene lookup returns CDR1 SEHNR and CDR2 FQNEAQ (reference sequence). The CDR3 extends over 11 amino acids. The genes are TRBV7-9 and TRBJ2-1; D tentatively fits TRBD1 or TRBD2 (5 bases each). The source was PBMCs from blood, collected roughly 5 days after vaccination. The clonotype originates from a man aged 45-65 years who received an inactivated influenza vaccine. The CDR3 DNA reads TGTGCCAGCAGCAAGGGACCAGAGCAGTTCTTC. Encoded protein: CASSKGPEQFF.